Listed here are 18 T cell receptor beta chains from one sample, sequenced in a study of OX40 agonist ivuxolimab in advanced cancers. Receptors were amplified or captured by the immunoSEQ multiplex PCR assay. TCRdb mirrors the immuneACCESS table, restricted to in-frame sequences. Some clones are absent from its copies; in checked studies, under half trace to an unresolved V gene, and the reason for the others is unknown. For this sample there are 55,000 to 70,000 clones; around nine tenths appear just once. Around 0.6% of the sample comes from the top ten. The sequencing used CD4+ or CD8+ T cells sorted from blood, collected in a trial of the OX40 agonist ivuxolimab. Receptors were obtained from an adult with an advanced solid tumor such as melanoma, head and neck, liver or kidney cancer.

The chain joins TRBV5-1 to TRBJ2-3; 9 bases agree with TRBD2. The CDR3 is 15 amino acids. V lost 1 base to trimming and J lost 4 bases; unmatched junction nucleotides: 4. The germline V gene encodes CDR1 SGHRS and CDR2 YFSETQ. In DNA form, the CDR3 reads TGCGCCAGCAGCTTGTCTAGCGGGGTTGCAGATACGCAGTATTTT. It yields the protein CASSLSSGVADTQYF.

V is TRBV28 and J is TRBJ2-1; 12 bases agree with TRBD2. The CDR3 loop spans 16 amino acids. Trimming removed 4 bases from V and 2 bases from J; junction bases left unmatched: 3. Per germline, CDR1 MDHEN and CDR2 SYDVKM. The CDR3, as DNA: TGTGCCAGCAGTTCCGCTAGCGGGGGGGCCTACAATGAGCAGTTCTTC. Protein sequence: CASSSASGGAYNEQFF.

The J gene is TRBJ2-7, the V gene TRBV28, with 16 bases aligning to TRBD2. With 6 bases clipped from V and 3 bases from J, the junction kept 8 bases outside the gene matches. The CDR3 runs 17 residues. Per germline, CDR1 MDHEN and CDR2 SYDVKM. This chain's CDR3 is CASSPGTSGRVNYEQYF. CDR3 sequence (DNA): TGTGCCAGCAGCCCCGGGACTAGCGGGAGGGTGAACTACGAGCAGTACTTC.

The chain links TRBV10-3 to TRBJ1-3; possible D gene TRBD1, 5 bases. The V gene lost 7 bases and the J gene lost 6 bases, with 16 bases spanning the gap. Germline CDR1 and CDR2: ENHRY and SYGVKD. The CDR3 loop spans 14 amino acids. CDR3 sequence reads: CAITTSTGENTIYF. The CDR3 DNA is TGTGCCATCACCACTTCGACGGGGGAAAACACCATATATTTT.

The chain has TRBV11-2 and TRBJ1-3; tentatively, D is TRBD1 (5 bases). Germline V gene sequence: CDR1 SGHAT, CDR2 FQNNGV. V was clipped by 3 bases and J by 2 bases, with 17 bases between them. This CDR3 is 17 amino acids long. The CDR3: CASSLGWGRLAGNTIYF. The CDR3 nucleotides read TGTGCCAGCAGCTTGGGCTGGGGACGCCTGGCTGGAAACACCATATATTTT.

The rearrangement uses TRBV5-4 and TRBJ2-5, with TRBD2 matching over 7 bases. Germline CDR1 reads SGHNT; CDR2 reads YYREEE (reference sequence). The CDR3 covers 15 residues. V trimming: 1 base; J trimming: 1 base; junction bases outside the gene matches: 4. In nucleotides, the CDR3 is TGTGCCAGCAGCTTGTCTAGCGGTACCCAAGAGACCCAGTACTTC. Its protein product is CASSLSSGTQETQYF.

This sequence joins TRBV7-9 and TRBJ2-5; no definite D call. The CDR3 consists of 15 residues. Germline V gene lookup returns CDR1 SEHNR and CDR2 FQNEAQ (reference sequence). Trimming left V 2 bases short and J 5 bases short, with 15 bases between. The DNA for the CDR3 is TGTGCCAGCAGCTTACTTCCGGATCGAAAGGAGACCCAGTACTTC. Translating it yields CASSLLPDRKETQYF.

The chain joins TRBV5-6 to TRBJ1-2; 7 nucleotides line up with TRBD1. From germline, CDR1 is SGHDT and CDR2 YYEEEE. The CDR3 is made up of 14 amino acids. V dropped 4 bases and J dropped 0; count of bases not matched to a gene: 3. CDR3 amino acids: CASSPTGANYGYTF. Written as DNA, the CDR3 is TGTGCCAGCAGCCCCACAGGGGCTAACTATGGCTACACCTTC.

V gene TRBV30 combines with J gene TRBJ1-1, with D maybe TRBD1 (6 bases). Trimming stripped 5 bases from V and 0 bases from J, with 22 bases between. The germline V gene encodes CDR1 GTSNPN and CDR2 SVGIG (reference sequence). CDR3 length: 17 residues. The CDR3 protein is CAWGSVLGGPMNTEAFF. The CDR3 region has the DNA TGTGCCTGGGGTTCCGTCTTAGGGGGTCCCATGAACACTGAAGCTTTCTTT.

The rearrangement links TRBV18 to TRBJ1-1; no clear D gene. Germline-derived CDR1 and CDR2 are KGHSH and LQKENI. The CDR3 has 14 residues. V was trimmed by 3 bases and J by 0 bases, leaving 8 bases between them. The chain's CDR3 is CASSPRTVNTEAFF. CDR3 sequence (DNA): TGTGCCAGCTCACCGAGGACGGTGAACACTGAAGCTTTCTTT.

The chain joins TRBV5-8 to TRBJ1-3, with D maybe TRBD1 (5 bases). Germline assignment: CDR1 SGHTS and CDR2 YDEGEE. Trimming cost V 0 bases and J 0 bases, with 10 bases left between them. This CDR3 has 16 residues. As DNA, the CDR3 is TGTGCCAGCAGCTTGGCAGACAGCTTCTCTGGAAACACCATATATTTT. It yields the protein CASSLADSFSGNTIYF.

The rearrangement uses TRBV30 and TRBJ2-5; D call uncertain. Trimming removed 0 bases from V and 5 bases from J, with 13 bases in between. Per germline, CDR1 GTSNPN and CDR2 SVGIG (reference sequence). The CDR3 spans 14 residues. CDR3 bases: TGTGCCTGGAGTGTACCGGATTGGCGGGAGACCCAGTACTTC. The encoded protein is CAWSVPDWRETQYF.

This clone was seen a handful of times. The chain recombines TRBV19 with TRBJ2-3, with D uncertain. The germline V and J ends were trimmed by 4 bases and 2 bases, with 10 bases remaining between them. CDR1 LNHDA and CDR2 SQIVND come from the germline V gene (reference sequence). This CDR3 is 14 amino acids long. In DNA form, the CDR3 reads TGTGCCAGTAGTAAAGTAGGTCCCACAGATACGCAGTATTTT. Residues: CASSKVGPTDTQYF.

CDR3 sequence: CASSLGTSRHADTQYF. The CDR3 nucleotides are TGTGCCAGCAGCTTGGGGACTTCAAGGCACGCAGATACGCAGTATTTT. The V gene is TRBV5-4, the J gene TRBJ2-3; D perhaps matches TRBD2 (5 bases). Germline-derived CDR1 and CDR2 are SGHNT and YYREEE (reference sequence). Trimming shortened V by 0 bases and J by 4 bases, and 15 bases separated the two germline ends. CDR3 length: 16 residues.

This clone has only one observation. The V call is TRBV6-1, the J call TRBJ2-5; perhaps TRBD2 as D (6 bases). The CDR3 covers 18 residues. The germline V gene encodes CDR1 MNHNS and CDR2 SASEGT. Trimming removed 2 bases at V and 5 bases at J, with 24 bases between. The CDR3 here is CASSERVSATRRDETQYF. As DNA, the CDR3 is TGTGCCAGCAGTGAAAGAGTGTCCGCGACCAGGCGGGACGAGACCCAGTACTTC.

This clone was picked up one time. The chain joins TRBV7-2 to TRBJ1-6, with D perhaps TRBD1 (6 bases). The CDR3 sequence is 16 residues long. V was cut by 5 bases and J by 5 bases, with 16 bases left in between. Germline lookup yields CDR1 SGHTA and CDR2 FQGNSA. The CDR3 protein is CASSRQGNPDNSPLHF. CDR3 sequence (DNA): TGTGCCAGCAGCCGTCAGGGGAACCCCGATAATTCACCCCTCCACTTT.

The V gene is TRBV7-2, the J gene TRBJ2-1, with D perhaps given as TRBD1 or TRBD2 (5 bases each). The CDR3 has 15 residues. V lost 5 bases and J lost 6, with 17 bases in between. CDR1 is SGHTA and CDR2 is FQGNSA in the germline V gene. The CDR3 spells CASSGAQGRGNEQFF. CDR3 sequence (DNA): TGTGCCAGCAGCGGGGCGCAAGGACGGGGCAATGAGCAGTTCTTC.

This chain uses TRBV10-3 with TRBJ2-1, with a weak D call TRBD1 (7 bases). The CDR3 has 13 amino acids. Germline lookup yields CDR1 ENHRY and CDR2 SYGVKD. Deletions cut 10 bases from V and 8 bases from J, with 18 bases between. The CDR3 here is CATRAGGSDEQFF. CDR3 nucleotide sequence: TGTGCCACCAGGGCAGGGGGGAGCGATGAGCAGTTCTTC.